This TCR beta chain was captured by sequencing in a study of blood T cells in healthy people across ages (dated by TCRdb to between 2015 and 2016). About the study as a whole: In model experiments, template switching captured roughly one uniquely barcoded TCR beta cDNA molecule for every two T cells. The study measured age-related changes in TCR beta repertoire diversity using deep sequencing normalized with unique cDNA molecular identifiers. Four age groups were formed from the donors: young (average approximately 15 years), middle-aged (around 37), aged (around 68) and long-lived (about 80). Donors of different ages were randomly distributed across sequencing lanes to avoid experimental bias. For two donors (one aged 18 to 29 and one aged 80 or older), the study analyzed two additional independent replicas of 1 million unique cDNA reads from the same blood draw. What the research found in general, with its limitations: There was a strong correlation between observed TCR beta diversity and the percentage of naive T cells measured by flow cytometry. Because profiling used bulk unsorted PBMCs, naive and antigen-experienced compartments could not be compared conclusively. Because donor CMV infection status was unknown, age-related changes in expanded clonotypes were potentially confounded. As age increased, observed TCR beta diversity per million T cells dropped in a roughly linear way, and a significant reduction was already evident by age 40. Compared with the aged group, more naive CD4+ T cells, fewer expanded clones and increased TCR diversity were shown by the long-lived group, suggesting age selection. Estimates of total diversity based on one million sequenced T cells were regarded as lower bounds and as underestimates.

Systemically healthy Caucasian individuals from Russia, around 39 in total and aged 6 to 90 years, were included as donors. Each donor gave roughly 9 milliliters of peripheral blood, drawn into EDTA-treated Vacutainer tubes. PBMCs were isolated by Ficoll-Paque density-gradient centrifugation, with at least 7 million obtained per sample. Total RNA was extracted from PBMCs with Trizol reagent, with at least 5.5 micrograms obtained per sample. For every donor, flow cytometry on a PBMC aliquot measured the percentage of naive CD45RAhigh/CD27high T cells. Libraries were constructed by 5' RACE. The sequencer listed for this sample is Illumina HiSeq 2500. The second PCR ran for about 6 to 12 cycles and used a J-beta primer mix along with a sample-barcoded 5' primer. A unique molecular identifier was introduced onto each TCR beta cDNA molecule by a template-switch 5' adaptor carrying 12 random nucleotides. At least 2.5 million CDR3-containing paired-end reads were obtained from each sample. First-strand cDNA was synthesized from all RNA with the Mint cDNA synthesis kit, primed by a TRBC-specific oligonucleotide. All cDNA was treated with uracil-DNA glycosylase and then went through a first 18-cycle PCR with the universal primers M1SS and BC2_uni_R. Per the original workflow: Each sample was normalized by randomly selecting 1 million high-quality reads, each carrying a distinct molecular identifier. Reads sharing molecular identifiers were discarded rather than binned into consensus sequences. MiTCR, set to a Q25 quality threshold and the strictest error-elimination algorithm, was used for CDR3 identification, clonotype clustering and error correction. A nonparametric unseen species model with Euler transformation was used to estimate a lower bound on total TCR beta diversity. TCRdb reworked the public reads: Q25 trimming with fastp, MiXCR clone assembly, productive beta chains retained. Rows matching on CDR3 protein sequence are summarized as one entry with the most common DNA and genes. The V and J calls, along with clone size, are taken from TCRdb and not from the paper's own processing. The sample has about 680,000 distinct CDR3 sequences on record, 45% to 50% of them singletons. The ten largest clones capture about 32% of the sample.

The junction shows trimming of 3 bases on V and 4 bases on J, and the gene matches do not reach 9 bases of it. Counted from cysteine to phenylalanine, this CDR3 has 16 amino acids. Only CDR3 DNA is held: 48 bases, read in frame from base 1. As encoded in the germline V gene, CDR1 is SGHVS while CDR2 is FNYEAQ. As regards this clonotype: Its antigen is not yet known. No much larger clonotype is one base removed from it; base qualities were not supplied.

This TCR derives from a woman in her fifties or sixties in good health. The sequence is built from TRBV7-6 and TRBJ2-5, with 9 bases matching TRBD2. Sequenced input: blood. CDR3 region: CASSFRASGKGETQYF. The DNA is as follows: TGTGCCAGCAGCTTCCGGGCTAGCGGGAAGGGAGAGACCCAGTACTTC.